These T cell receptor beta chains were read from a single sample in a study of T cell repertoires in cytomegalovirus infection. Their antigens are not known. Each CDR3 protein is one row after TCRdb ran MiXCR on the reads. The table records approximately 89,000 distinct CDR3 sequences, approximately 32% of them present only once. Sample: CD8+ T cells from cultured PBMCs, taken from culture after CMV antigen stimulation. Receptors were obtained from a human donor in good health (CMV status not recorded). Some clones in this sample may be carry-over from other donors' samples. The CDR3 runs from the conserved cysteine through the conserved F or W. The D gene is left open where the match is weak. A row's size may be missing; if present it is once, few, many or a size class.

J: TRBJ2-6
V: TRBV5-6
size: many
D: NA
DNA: TGTGCCAGCAGCCTACGGGGGACCGCCAATTCTGGGGCCAACGTCCTGACTTTC
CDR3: CASSLRGTANSGANVLTF

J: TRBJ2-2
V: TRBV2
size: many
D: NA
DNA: TGTGCCGACCAAAGGGACACCGGGGAGCTGTTTTTT
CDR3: CADQRDTGELFF

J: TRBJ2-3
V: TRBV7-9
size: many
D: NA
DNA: TGTGCCAGCAGCCTCGGACAGCCCACAGATACGCAGTATTTT
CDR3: CASSLGQPTDTQYF

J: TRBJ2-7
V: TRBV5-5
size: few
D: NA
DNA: TGTGCCAGCAGCTTAACCGGGACGGTAAACTACGAGCAGTACTTC
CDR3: CASSLTGTVNYEQYF

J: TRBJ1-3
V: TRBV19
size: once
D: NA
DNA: TGTGCCAGTATTCCGACGGCCATCTCTGGAAACACCATATATTTT
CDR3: CASIPTAISGNTIYF

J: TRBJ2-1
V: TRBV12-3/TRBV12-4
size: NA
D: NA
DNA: TGTGCCAGCAGTCTCCAACCCGGAGGCTCCTACAATGAGCAGTTCTTC
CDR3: CASSLQPGGSYNEQFF

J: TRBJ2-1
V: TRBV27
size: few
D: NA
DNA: TGTGCCAGCAGAGGAGGGGGCGATGAGCAGTTCTTC
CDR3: CASRGGGDEQFF

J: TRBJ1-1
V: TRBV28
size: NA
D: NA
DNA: TGTGCCAGCAGTTTCAGGGACATGAACACTGAAGCTTTCTTT
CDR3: CASSFRDMNTEAFF

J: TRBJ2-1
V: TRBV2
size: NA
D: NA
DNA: TGTGCCAAGGAGGGGGCGCGCGACAATGAGCAGTTCTTC
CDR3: CAKEGARDNEQFF

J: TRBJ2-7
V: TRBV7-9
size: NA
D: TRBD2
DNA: TGTGCCAGCAGCTTTTGGACTAGCGGACCTTACGAGCAGTACTTC
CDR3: CASSFWTSGPYEQYF

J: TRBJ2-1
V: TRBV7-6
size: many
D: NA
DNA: TGTGCCAGCAGCTTCGAACTGGGGGCAGATAATGAGCAGTTCTTC
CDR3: CASSFELGADNEQFF

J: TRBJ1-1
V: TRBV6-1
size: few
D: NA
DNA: TGTGCCAGCAGTCCTCGGATGAACACTGAAGCTTTCTTT
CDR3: CASSPRMNTEAFF

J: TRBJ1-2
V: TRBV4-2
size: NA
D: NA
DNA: TGTGCCAGCAGCCAAGATTTCGCAGGGGATGGCTACACCTTC
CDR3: CASSQDFAGDGYTF

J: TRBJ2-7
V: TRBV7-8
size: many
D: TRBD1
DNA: TGTGCCAGCAGCCCCATGACAGGGTTAGGGTCCTACGAGCAGTACTTC
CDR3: CASSPMTGLGSYEQYF

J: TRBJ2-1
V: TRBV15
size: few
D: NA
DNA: TGTGCCACCAGCAGAGTGGTGGGGAATGAGCAGTTCTTC
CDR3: CATSRVVGNEQFF

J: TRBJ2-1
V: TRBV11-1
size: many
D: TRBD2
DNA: TGTGCCAGCAGCCCCCAGGGACTAGCATCGGACAATGAGCAGTTCTTC
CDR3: CASSPQGLASDNEQFF

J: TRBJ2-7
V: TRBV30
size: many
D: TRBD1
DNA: TGTGCCTGGAGCCACCTCCGGGACAGGTCCCCCGAGCAGTACTTC
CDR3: CAWSHLRDRSPEQYF

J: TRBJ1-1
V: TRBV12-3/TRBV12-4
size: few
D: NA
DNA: TGTGCCAGCAGTTTGCAGGGGACGAGGACTGAAGCTTTCTTT
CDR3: CASSLQGTRTEAFF

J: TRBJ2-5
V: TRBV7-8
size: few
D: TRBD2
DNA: TGTGCCAGCAGCCCACAGCTCGGGGGGGGAGAGACCCAGTACTTC
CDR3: CASSPQLGGGETQYF

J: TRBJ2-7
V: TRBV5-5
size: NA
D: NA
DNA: TGTGCCAGCAGCTTAATGTTCGGTTACTCCTACGAGCAGTACTTC
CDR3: CASSLMFGYSYEQYF

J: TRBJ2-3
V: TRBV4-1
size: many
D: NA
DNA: TGCGCCAGCAGCCAATCGATCGGGGGCAGGCCCACAGATACGCAGTATTTT
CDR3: CASSQSIGGRPTDTQYF

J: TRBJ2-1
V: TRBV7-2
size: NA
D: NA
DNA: TGTGCCAGCAGCTTAGACGCGGGGGCCACCTACAATGAGCAGTTCTTC
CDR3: CASSLDAGATYNEQFF

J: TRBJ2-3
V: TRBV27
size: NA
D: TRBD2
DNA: TGTGCCAGCAGTTTAGGCCTAGCGGGGGGACCCTCTAGCACAGATACGCAGTATTTT
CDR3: CASSLGLAGGPSSTDTQYF

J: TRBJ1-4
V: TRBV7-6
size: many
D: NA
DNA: TGTGCCAGCAGCTCAGGGAGGGATGAAAAACTGTTTTTT
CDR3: CASSSGRDEKLFF

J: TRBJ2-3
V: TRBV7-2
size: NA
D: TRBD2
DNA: TGTGCCAGCAGCTTAGGTAGCGGGGTCTGGGATACGCAGTATTTT
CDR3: CASSLGSGVWDTQYF

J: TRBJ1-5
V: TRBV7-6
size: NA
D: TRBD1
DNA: TGTGCCAGCAGCTTACGGAGGACAGGGGACAATCAGCCCCAGCATTTT
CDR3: CASSLRRTGDNQPQHF

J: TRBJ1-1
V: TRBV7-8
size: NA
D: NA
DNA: TGTGCCAGCAGCTTAGACGGGGGGCGCTTTACTGAAGCTTTCTTT
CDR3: CASSLDGGRFTEAFF

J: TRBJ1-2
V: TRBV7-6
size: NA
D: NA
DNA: TGTGCCAGCAGCTTAGCCCCAGGGGTGAACAACTATGGCTACACCTTC
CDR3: CASSLAPGVNNYGYTF

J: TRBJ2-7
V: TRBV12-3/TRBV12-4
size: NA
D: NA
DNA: TGTGCCAGCAGTTGGGGGACACCGAGCTCCTACGAGCAGTACTTC
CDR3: CASSWGTPSSYEQYF

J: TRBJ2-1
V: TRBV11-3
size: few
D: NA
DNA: TGTGCCAGCAGCTTATATACCCTGGGAGTAGACAATGAGCAGTTCTTC
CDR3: CASSLYTLGVDNEQFF

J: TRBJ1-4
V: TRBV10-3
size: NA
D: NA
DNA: TGTGCCATCAGTGAAGGGGGGCTTTTTGAAAAACTGTTTTTT
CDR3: CAISEGGLFEKLFF

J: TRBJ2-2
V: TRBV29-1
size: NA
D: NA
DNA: TGCAGCGCGGAGGAATCGGGGATAAACACCGGGGAGCTGTTTTTT
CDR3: CSAEESGINTGELFF

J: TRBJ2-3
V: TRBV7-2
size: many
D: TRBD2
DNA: TGTGCCAGCAGCTCTTCGGGACTAGTAACAGATACGCAGTATTTT
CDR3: CASSSSGLVTDTQYF

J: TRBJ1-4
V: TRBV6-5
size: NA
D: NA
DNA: TGTGCCAGCAGTTACAGACAGTCATTCAATGAAAAACTGTTTTTT
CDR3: CASSYRQSFNEKLFF

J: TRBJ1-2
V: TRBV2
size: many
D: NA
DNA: TGTGCCAGCAGTGAGGGCTATGGCTACACCTTC
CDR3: CASSEGYGYTF

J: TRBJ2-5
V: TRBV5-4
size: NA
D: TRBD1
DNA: TGTGCCAGCAGCTTGGAGGGACAGGGGGTTAAGACCCAGTACTTC
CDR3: CASSLEGQGVKTQYF

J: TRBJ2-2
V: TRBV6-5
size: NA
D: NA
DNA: TGTGCCAGCAGCCCGAAGGGGCTCTACACCGGGGAGCTGTTTTTT
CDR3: CASSPKGLYTGELFF

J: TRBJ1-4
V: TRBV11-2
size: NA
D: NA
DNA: TGTGCCAGCAGCAATTCGGGGGAGCACTGTTTTTTT
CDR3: CASSNSGEHCFF

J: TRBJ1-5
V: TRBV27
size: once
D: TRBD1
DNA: TGTGCCAGCAGTTTCGGGACAGGGGGCGGGCAGCCCCAGCATTTT
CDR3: CASSFGTGGGQPQHF

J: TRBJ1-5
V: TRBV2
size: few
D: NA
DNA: TGTGCCAGCAGTGAGTCCGGGGGTCATCAGCCCCAGCATTTT
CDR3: CASSESGGHQPQHF

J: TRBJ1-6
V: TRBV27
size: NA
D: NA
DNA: TGTGCCAGCAGTTGGCAGGGGTGGGGGTCACCCCTCCACTTT
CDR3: CASSWQGWGSPLHF

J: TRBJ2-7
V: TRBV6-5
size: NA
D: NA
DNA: TGTGCCAGCAGTTACTCTCCGGACATAGGTACCTACGAGCAGTACTTC
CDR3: CASSYSPDIGTYEQYF

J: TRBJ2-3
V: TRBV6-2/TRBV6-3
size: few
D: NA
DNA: TGTGCCAGCAGTTCTTTCGAGCGATTTCCAGATACGCAGTATTTT
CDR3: CASSSFERFPDTQYF

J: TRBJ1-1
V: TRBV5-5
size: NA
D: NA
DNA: TGTGCCAGCAGCCATTGGTGGACCCAGAACACTGAAGCTTTCTTT
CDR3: CASSHWWTQNTEAFF

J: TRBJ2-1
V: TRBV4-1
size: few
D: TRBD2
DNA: TGCGCCAGCAGCCAACCGGGGGGTTCCTCCTACAATGAGCAGTTCTTC
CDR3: CASSQPGGSSYNEQFF

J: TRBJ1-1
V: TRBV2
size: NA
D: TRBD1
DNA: TGTGCCAGCAGAATAGGGACAGGCGAAATGAACACTGAAGCTTTCTTT
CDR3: CASRIGTGEMNTEAFF

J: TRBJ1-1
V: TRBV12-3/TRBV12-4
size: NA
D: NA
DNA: TGTGCCAGCACTACCCGGGGAAAGAACACTGAAGCTTTCTTT
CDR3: CASTTRGKNTEAFF

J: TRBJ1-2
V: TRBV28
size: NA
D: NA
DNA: TGTGCCACCGAGGATTTTAAGGGAACTAACTATGGCTACACCTTC
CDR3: CATEDFKGTNYGYTF

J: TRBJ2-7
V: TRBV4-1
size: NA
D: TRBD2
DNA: TGCGCCAGCAGCCTTAGCGGGGGGGCCGGCGAGCAGTACTTC
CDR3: CASSLSGGAGEQYF

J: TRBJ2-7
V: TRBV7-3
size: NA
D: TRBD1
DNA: TGTGCCAGCAGCCACCCTGAGACAGGGGCTCTCGAGCAGTACTTC
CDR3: CASSHPETGALEQYF

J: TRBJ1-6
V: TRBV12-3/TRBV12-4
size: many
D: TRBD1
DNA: TGTGCCAGCAGATTGACAGGGACCGATTCACCCCTCCACTTT
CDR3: CASRLTGTDSPLHF

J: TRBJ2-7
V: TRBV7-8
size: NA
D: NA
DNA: TGTGCCAGCAGCACCGGGTCCCACGAGCAGTACTTC
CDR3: CASSTGSHEQYF

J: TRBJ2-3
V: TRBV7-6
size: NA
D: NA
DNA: TGTGCCAGCAGCTTACGTGTAGCGGAAAGCACAGATACGCAGTATTTT
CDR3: CASSLRVAESTDTQYF

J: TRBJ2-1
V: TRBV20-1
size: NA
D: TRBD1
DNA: TGCAGTGCTGGTTACAGGGGAAATGAGCAGTTCTTC
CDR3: CSAGYRGNEQFF

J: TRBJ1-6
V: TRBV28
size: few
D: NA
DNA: TGTGCCAGCAAAGAAATCGGGAGTTCACCCCTCCACTTT
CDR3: CASKEIGSSPLHF

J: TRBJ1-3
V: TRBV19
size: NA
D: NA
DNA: TGTGCCAGTAGCCCCAGTACGACCACCATATATTTT
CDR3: CASSPSTTTIYF

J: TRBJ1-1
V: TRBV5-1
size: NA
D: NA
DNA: TGCGCCAGCAGCGAAGGACAGATGAACACTGAAGCTTTCTTT
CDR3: CASSEGQMNTEAFF

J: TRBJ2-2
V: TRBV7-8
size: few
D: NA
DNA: TGTGCCAGCAGCTTAGGCCGCATAACTAACGGGGAAACGAACACCGGGGAGCTGTTTTTT
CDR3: CASSLGRITNGETNTGELFF